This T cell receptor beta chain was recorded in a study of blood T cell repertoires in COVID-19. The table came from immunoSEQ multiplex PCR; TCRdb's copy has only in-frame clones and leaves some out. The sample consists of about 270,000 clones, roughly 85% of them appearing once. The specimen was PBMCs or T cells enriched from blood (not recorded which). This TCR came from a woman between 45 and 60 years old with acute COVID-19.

CDR3 nucleotides: TGTGCCAGCAGTGCCGGGCGGGGTTTGCGGCACACTGAAGCTTTCTTT. It is translated as CASSAGRGLRHTEAFF. The rearrangement links TRBV6-1 to TRBJ1-1; D is unresolved. V dropped 4 bases and J dropped 3 bases, with 18 bases sitting between them. There are 16 residues in the CDR3. The germline V gene encodes CDR1 MNHNS and CDR2 SASEGT.